One and the same sample provided the 32 T cell receptor beta chains below, sequenced in a study of shared clonotypes between healthy human individuals (dated by TCRdb to the early 2020s). CD8 naive samples consisted of CD45RO-negative cells that were positively selected for CCR7, yielding a CD45RA+CCR7+ population without TemRA cells. Preparation of the library involved the immunoSEQ multiplex PCR assay. TCRdb took over this immuneACCESS table, retaining in-frame rearrangements with V and J assigned. Such tables are incomplete; in checked studies, under half of the missing clones stem from an unresolved V gene, and the remainder is unexplained. This sample is represented by about 2.1 million clones; about 92% of them were singletons. The ten largest clones take up under 2% of the sample. Sequencing input: naive CD8+ T cells from PBMCs. Per the publication, the cell subset or site label means: CD45RA+CCR7+. These receptors originate from a man aged 18 to 29 in good health. Some clones in this sample may be carry-over from other donors' samples.

This chain uses TRBV9 with TRBJ2-7; 7 nucleotides match TRBD1. J gave up 4 bases and V 2 bases, and 6 bases lay outside the gene matches. The CDR3 runs to 14 residues. In germline, CDR1 is SGDLS, CDR2 YYNGEE. The CDR3 sequence is CASSVTGVSYEQYF. The CDR3 DNA is TGTGCCAGCAGCGTCACAGGGGTGAGTTACGAGCAGTACTTC.

V and J are TRBV27 and TRBJ1-1; D is uncertain. CDR3 size: 12 residues. CDR1 and CDR2 (germline): MNHEY, SMNVEV (reference sequence). V gave up 5 bases and J gave up 6 bases, with 10 bases separating them. The CDR3 bases are TGTGCCAGCAGTCCGAAAAACGCTGAAGCTTTCTTT. It codes for CASSPKNAEAFF.

The CDR3 nucleotides read TGTGCCAGCAGTTATTCTAGCGGGACTAGCACAGATACGCAGTATTTT. Its protein is CASSYSSGTSTDTQYF. This chain uses TRBV6-7 with TRBJ2-3; 9 bases are shared with TRBD2. TRBV6-7 is placed among ORFs of uncertain function. The CDR3 runs to 16 residues. V dropped 3 bases and J dropped 0; count of bases not matched to a gene: 4.

This clone was observed once. The CDR3 bases are TGTGCCAGCAGCCGACGTGGCGGGAACACTGAAGCTTTCTTT. Translation gives CASSRRGGNTEAFF. The chain joins TRBV27 to TRBJ1-1; D gene uncertain. The germline gives CDR1 MNHEY, CDR2 SMNVEV (reference sequence). V dropped 6 bases and J dropped 1 base, with 12 bases sitting between them. The CDR3 contains 14 residues.

The gene calls are TRBV27 and TRBJ1-1; TRBD1 might be the D (5 bases). The CDR3 runs 14 residues. Germline CDR1 is MNHEY and CDR2 is SMNVEV (reference sequence). V was clipped by 5 bases and J by 4 bases, with 14 bases between them. The CDR3 coding sequence is TGTGCCAGCAGTCCAACGAGGGGAATCACTGAAGCTTTCTTT. It specifies CASSPTRGITEAFF.

CDR3: CASSSPGTGSSYEQYF. The CDR3 DNA reads as TGTGCCAGCAGCTCTCCCGGGACGGGAAGCTCCTACGAGCAGTACTTC. V and J are TRBV5-6 and TRBJ2-7; either TRBD1 or TRBD2 may fit D (5 bases each). V shed 3 bases and J shed 0 bases, with 16 bases lying between them. This CDR3 region has 16 residues. The germline gives CDR1 SGHDT, CDR2 YYEEEE.

The V gene is TRBV28, the J gene TRBJ2-4; TRBD1 might be the D (6 bases). This CDR3 is built from 14 residues. V gave up 5 bases and J gave up 8 bases, with 16 bases separating them. Germline V gene lookup returns CDR1 MDHEN and CDR2 SYDVKM. CDR3: CASSTQGRRDIQYF. The CDR3 nucleotides read TGTGCCAGCAGTACCCAGGGGCGCAGGGACATTCAGTACTTC.

The chain uses TRBV27 and TRBJ2-5; 13 nucleotides match TRBD2. V shed 5 bases, J shed 7 bases, and the junction held 7 bases outside the gene matches. This CDR3 has 15 amino acids. In germline, CDR1 is MNHEY, CDR2 SMNVEV (reference sequence). CDR3 nucleotides: TGTGCCAGCAGTCTAGGGGGACTAGCGGGACGGACCCAGTACTTC. Translation gives CASSLGGLAGRTQYF.

The rearrangement joins TRBV6-1 to TRBJ2-4; no clear D gene. Per germline, CDR1 MNHNS and CDR2 SASEGT. The V and J ends lost 1 base and 12 bases respectively, with 22 bases between them. This CDR3 comprises 16 residues. CDR3 in amino acids: CASSEDFRTNLFGQYF. The CDR3 DNA reads as TGTGCCAGCAGTGAAGATTTCAGGACCAACCTATTCGGTCAGTACTTC.

As concerns this clone: Additional DNA sequences in this sample encode the identical CDR3. The genes are TRBV27 and TRBJ2-7; 7 nucleotides align to TRBD1. V was pared by 2 bases and J by 5 bases, with 6 bases of the junction left unmatched. Germline loops: CDR1 MNHEY, CDR2 SMNVEV (reference sequence). The CDR3 is 14 amino acids. In DNA form, the CDR3 reads TGTGCCAGCAGTTTACGACAGGGATCCAACGAGCAGTACTTC. Protein sequence: CASSLRQGSNEQYF.

This rearrangement joins TRBV28 to TRBJ2-1, with 9 bases that match TRBD1. Germline V lookup: CDR1 MDHEN, CDR2 SYDVKM. Trimming took 4 bases from V and 8 from J; bases not matched to a gene: 9. This CDR3 contains 15 residues. In DNA, the CDR3 is TGTGCCAGCAGTTCCACCGGGACAGGGTTCGATGAGCAGTTCTTC. Protein sequence: CASSSTGTGFDEQFF.

V is TRBV9 and J is TRBJ2-3, with TRBD2 matching over 11 bases. The CDR3 spans 15 residues. Trimming removed 6 bases from V and 1 base from J; junction bases left unmatched: 4. CDR1 and CDR2 from the germline V gene are SGDLS and YYNGEE. The CDR3 DNA reads TGTGCCAGCACCCTAGCGGGAGGAGGCACAGATACGCAGTATTTT. Residues: CASTLAGGGTDTQYF.

CDR3 in amino acids: CATTHRDSYNEQFF. The CDR3 bases are TGTGCCACAACCCACAGGGACTCCTACAATGAGCAGTTCTTC. The chain couples TRBV7-9 to TRBJ2-1; possible D gene TRBD1, 6 bases. Per germline, CDR1 SEHNR and CDR2 FQNEAQ (reference sequence). The CDR3 is 14 amino acids. Trimming removed 10 bases from V and 0 bases from J, with 13 bases in between.

This sequence joins TRBV7-9 and TRBJ1-1; D is unclear. The CDR3 consists of 13 residues. CDR1 is SEHNR, CDR2 FQNEAQ, per germline (reference sequence). The CDR3 region is CASGAGTRPEAFF. The CDR3 region has the DNA TGTGCAAGCGGCGCAGGTACCCGGCCTGAAGCTTTCTTT. The full variable domain, in which reference TRBV7-9 and TRBJ1-1 provide the parts outside the CDR3, is DTGVSQNPRHKITKRGQNVTFRCDPISEHNRLYWYRQTLGQGPEFLTYFQNEAQLEKSRLLSDRFSAERPKGSFSTLEIQRTEQGDSAMYLCASGAGTRPEAFFGQGTRLTVV.

V gene TRBV6-1 combines with J gene TRBJ2-3; 8 bases are shared with TRBD1. Trimming took 0 bases from V and 4 from J; bases not matched to a gene: 12. Germline CDR1 is MNHNS and CDR2 is SASEGT. The CDR3 extends over 18 amino acids. Here the CDR3 reads CASSEAPPGGEVADTQYF. Here the CDR3 DNA reads TGTGCCAGCAGTGAAGCCCCACCAGGGGGCGAAGTTGCAGATACGCAGTATTTT.

The chain employs TRBV2 and TRBJ2-7; either TRBD1 or TRBD2 may fit D (6 bases each). V lost 3 bases, J lost 2 bases, and 11 bases lay in between. Germline V gene lookup returns CDR1 SNHLY and CDR2 FYNNEI. This CDR3 region has 14 residues. The CDR3 sequence: CASSDPGAPYEQYF. The CDR3 bases are TGTGCCAGCAGTGACCCGGGGGCACCCTACGAGCAGTACTTC.

This clone appeared a single time. The chain couples TRBV15 to TRBJ1-5, with TRBD1 matching 7 bases. Germline-derived CDR1 and CDR2 are LNHNV and YYDKDF (reference sequence). The CDR3 contains 13 residues. V shed 7 bases and J 6 bases; nucleotides not matched to a gene: 6. CDR3 in amino acids: CATKDRDGQPQHF. Written as DNA, the CDR3 is TGTGCCACCAAAGACAGGGACGGTCAGCCCCAGCATTTT.

The chain recombines TRBV6-1 with TRBJ2-1; 9 bases fit TRBD1. The CDR3 length is 12 residues. Trimming cost V 6 bases and J 9 bases; bases outside gene matches: 3. Germline CDR1 and CDR2: MNHNS and SASEGT. The CDR3 sequence is CASRDRGREQFF. DNA of the CDR3: TGTGCCAGCAGGGACAGGGGTCGTGAGCAGTTCTTC.

In DNA form, the CDR3 reads TGTGCCAGCAAGGCGGACAGCCTCTATGGCTACACCTTC. Protein sequence: CASKADSLYGYTF. The V and J genes are TRBV25-1 and TRBJ1-2; a possible D gene is TRBD1 (6 bases). The CDR3 consists of 13 residues. The ends were cut back, 7 bases at V and 4 bases at J, with 13 bases in the middle. Germline CDR1 MGHDK, CDR2 SYGVNS.

This chain connects TRBV29-1 to TRBJ2-1; 8 nucleotides match TRBD2. Per the germline V gene, CDR1 is SQVTM and CDR2 is ANQGSEA. V gave up 2 bases and J gave up 2 bases; unmatched junction bases: 8. The CDR3 has 16 amino acids. The CDR3 is CSVERSGTYPYNEQFF. CDR3 DNA: TGCAGCGTTGAACGTAGCGGGACTTACCCCTACAATGAGCAGTTCTTC.

The chain links TRBV28 to TRBJ2-2; 15 nucleotides align to TRBD2. Germline values: CDR1 MDHEN, CDR2 SYDVKM. The CDR3 length is 18 residues. The J segment lost 3 bases and the V segment lost 2 bases, leaving 4 bases of the junction unmatched. CDR3 sequence (DNA): TGTGCCAGCAGTTTAGGACTAGCGGGAGGGTTTGACACCGGGGAGCTGTTTTTT. This sequence encodes CASSLGLAGGFDTGELFF. Full variable domain (outside the CDR3, taken from reference TRBV28 and TRBJ2-2): DVKVTQSSRYLVKRTGEKVFLECVQDMDHENMFWYRQDPGLGLRLIYFSYDVKMKEKGDIPEGYSVSREKKERFSLILESASTNQTSMYLCASSLGLAGGFDTGELFFGEGSRLTVL.

The V call is TRBV6-1, the J call TRBJ2-7; 8 bases align to TRBD1. The germline V gene encodes CDR1 MNHNS and CDR2 SASEGT. The CDR3 is made up of 13 amino acids. Losses at the gene ends were 7 bases for V and 0 bases for J; bases not matched to a gene: 2. CDR3: CASIGTGSYEQYF. CDR3 coding DNA: TGTGCCAGCATCGGGACAGGCTCCTACGAGCAGTACTTC.

This clone showed up just a few times. The chain links TRBV6-1 to TRBJ2-1, with D uncertain. The germline CDR1 and CDR2 sequences are MNHNS and SASEGT. Trimming pared 2 bases from V and 10 bases from J, leaving 6 bases between. The CDR3 is made up of 11 amino acids. The CDR3, as DNA: TGTGCCAGCAGTGAATCGGTAGAGCAGTTCTTC. This encodes CASSESVEQFF.

A remark on this clone: The sample contains more than one DNA sequence encoding this CDR3. This chain joins TRBV28 and TRBJ2-2; no definite D call. The V gene lost 6 bases and the J gene lost 0 bases, with 8 bases spanning the gap. This CDR3 region has 14 residues. From germline, CDR1 is MDHEN and CDR2 SYDVKM. The CDR3 spells CASSLAANTGELFF. DNA for the CDR3: TGTGCCAGCAGCCTCGCGGCGAACACCGGGGAGCTGTTTTTT.

To note about this clone: The sample has other DNA sequences that encode this CDR3 too. J is TRBJ1-2 and V is TRBV7-9; 7 nucleotides agree with TRBD1. CDR1 and CDR2 from the germline V gene are SEHNR and FQNEAQ (reference sequence). Trimming removed 0 bases from V and 6 bases from J; junction bases left unmatched: 4. The CDR3 runs to 14 residues. This CDR3 reads CASSLAGGADGYTF. As DNA, the CDR3 is TGTGCCAGCAGCTTAGCAGGGGGCGCGGATGGCTACACCTTC.

The J gene is TRBJ1-4, the V gene TRBV27; D might be TRBD1 (5 bases). The CDR3 has 15 amino acids. V was cut by 2 bases and J by 11 bases, with 18 bases left in between. Per germline, CDR1 MNHEY and CDR2 SMNVEV (reference sequence). The CDR3 is CASSLIGEGLWKLFF. CDR3 sequence (DNA): TGTGCCAGCAGTTTAATCGGGGAGGGGTTGTGGAAACTGTTTTTT.

The chain couples TRBV13 to TRBJ2-4; D is possibly TRBD1 (6 bases). The germline V gene has CDR1 PRHDT and CDR2 FYEKMQ (reference sequence). The ends were cut back, 0 bases at V and 1 base at J, with 7 bases in the middle. The CDR3 contains 15 residues. The CDR3 DNA is TGTGCCAGCAGCTTAGGTAGGGGGGCCAAAAACATTCAGTACTTC. Translating gives CASSLGRGAKNIQYF.

The CDR3: CASSLITDTQYF. As DNA, the CDR3 is TGTGCCAGCAGCCTCATTACGGATACGCAGTATTTT. This sequence joins TRBV7-9 and TRBJ2-3; D is unclear. Germline CDR1 and CDR2: SEHNR and FQNEAQ (reference sequence). V was shortened by 5 bases and J by 6 bases, with 9 bases between the two germline ends. This CDR3 region has 12 residues. Together with reference TRBV7-9 and TRBJ2-3, the CDR3 gives the full variable domain: DTGVSQNPRHKITKRGQNVTFRCDPISEHNRLYWYRQTLGQGPEFLTYFQNEAQLEKSRLLSDRFSAERPKGSFSTLEIQRTEQGDSAMYLCASSLITDTQYFGPGTRLTVL.

The J gene is TRBJ2-7, the V gene TRBV29-1, with TRBD2 matching over 7 bases. The CDR3 covers 14 residues. Germline V gene lookup returns CDR1 SQVTM and CDR2 ANQGSEA. The ends lost 6 bases at V and 0 bases at J; junction bases unmatched: 8. CDR3 in DNA: TGCAGCGTCCATGGACTAGTGGACTCCTACGAGCAGTACTTC. Protein product: CSVHGLVDSYEQYF.

V usage is TRBV5-1 and J usage is TRBJ2-7; D ambiguous. Deletions cut 0 bases from V and 3 bases from J, with 10 bases between. Germline CDR1 and CDR2: SGHRS and YFSETQ. The CDR3 runs to 14 residues. The CDR3 region is CASSLGSFLYEQYF. The DNA for the CDR3 is TGCGCCAGCAGCTTGGGGTCCTTCCTCTACGAGCAGTACTTC.

V usage is TRBV11-2 and J usage is TRBJ1-3; D not certain. This CDR3 contains 17 residues. The V end was cut by 4 bases, the J end by 2 bases, with 18 bases between. From germline, CDR1 is SGHAT and CDR2 FQNNGV. The CDR3 region is CASSSGRGLAPGNTIYF. The CDR3 DNA follows: TGTGCCAGCAGCTCCGGGCGTGGACTTGCCCCTGGAAACACCATATATTTT.

This rearrangement joins TRBV6-5 to TRBJ2-2; D is perhaps TRBD1 (5 bases). Per germline, CDR1 MNHEY and CDR2 SVGAGI. V lost 3 bases and J 2 bases, leaving 10 bases between the germline ends. The CDR3 has 15 residues. The CDR3 reads CASSYETDNTGELFF. The DNA of the CDR3 is TGTGCCAGCAGTTATGAGACAGATAACACCGGGGAGCTGTTTTTT.